The next 18 T cell receptor beta chains were all read from a single sample in a study of blood T cell repertoires in COVID-19. Libraries were prepared by immunoSEQ multiplex PCR; TCRdb keeps only in-frame clonotypes and omits some of them. The sample records 200,000 or so clones, around 86% being singletons. The sample consisted of peripheral blood. All receptors come from a woman aged 40 to 55 with acute or convalescent COVID-19.

The rearrangement uses TRBV20-1 and TRBJ2-1; 7 nucleotides match TRBD2. This CDR3 is 14 amino acids long. Unmatched junction bases numbered 5, after V lost 3 bases and J lost 3 bases. The germline V gene has CDR1 DFQATT and CDR2 SNEGSKA (reference sequence). This chain's CDR3 is CSASRPSGYNEQFF. Here the CDR3 DNA reads TGCAGTGCTAGTAGGCCTAGCGGCTACAATGAGCAGTTCTTC.

This rearrangement joins TRBV4-1 to TRBJ2-5; D may be TRBD1 (5 bases). V was pared by 4 bases and J by 4 bases, with 16 bases between. The CDR3 contains 15 residues. CDR1 is MGHRA and CDR2 is YSYEKL in the germline V gene. The CDR3 region has the DNA TGCGCCAGCAGCCCCTCGGCGACAGCAATAGAGACCCAGTACTTC. As protein: CASSPSATAIETQYF.

The rearrangement joins TRBV5-4 to TRBJ1-6; a possible D gene is TRBD1 (6 bases). This CDR3 has 15 residues. Deletions cut 2 bases from V and 7 bases from J, with 13 bases between. Germline loops: CDR1 SGHNT, CDR2 YYREEE (reference sequence). The CDR3 sequence is CASSLSTGPNSPLHF. CDR3 coding DNA: TGTGCCAGCAGCTTAAGTACAGGGCCCAATTCACCCCTCCACTTT.

The V call is TRBV11-1, the J call TRBJ2-7; the match to TRBD1 covers 11 bases. From germline, CDR1 is SGHAT and CDR2 FQDESV (reference sequence). V lost 6 bases to trimming and J lost 2 bases; unmatched junction nucleotides: 3. This CDR3 has 14 amino acids. As DNA, the CDR3 is TGTGCCAGCAGACGGACAGGGGGCCCCTACGAGCAGTACTTC. Its translation is CASRRTGGPYEQYF.

The chain recombines TRBV10-3 with TRBJ2-3, with unresolved D. Trimming took off 7 bases at V and 0 bases at J, with 20 bases between the two ends. This CDR3 is 17 amino acids long. CDR1 ENHRY and CDR2 SYGVKD come from the germline V gene. CDR3 in amino acids: CAINLNPGGSSTDTQYF. The CDR3 coding sequence is TGTGCCATCAATCTAAATCCAGGTGGTTCTAGCACAGATACGCAGTATTTT.

The CDR3, as DNA: TGCGCCAGCAGTAGGGGACTAGCGGGAGTTGCCCTAAACAATGAGCAGTTCTTC. As protein: CASSRGLAGVALNNEQFF. The gene calls are TRBV4-1 and TRBJ2-1; 14 bases are a match to TRBD2. V shed 6 bases and J 5 bases; nucleotides not matched to a gene: 12. CDR3 length: 18 residues. Germline lookup yields CDR1 MGHRA and CDR2 YSYEKL.

The V call is TRBV7-2, the J call TRBJ1-6; tentatively, D is TRBD1 (5 bases). The CDR3 runs to 15 residues. The V gene's germline CDR1 is SGHTA and CDR2 FQGNSA. The V and J ends lost 0 bases and 7 bases respectively, with 10 bases between them. CDR3 protein: CASSLAPGRNSPLHF. Written as DNA, the CDR3 is TGTGCCAGCAGCTTAGCACCAGGGAGGAATTCACCCCTCCACTTT.

The chain uses TRBV19 and TRBJ1-2; D perhaps matches TRBD1 (6 bases). Germline V gene lookup returns CDR1 LNHDA and CDR2 SQIVND (reference sequence). The CDR3 runs 15 residues. The ends were cut back, 6 bases at V and 4 bases at J, with 18 bases in the middle. The CDR3, as DNA: TGTGCCAGTAGCTGGACCTCAGGGGTTGGCTATGGCTACACCTTC. It encodes CASSWTSGVGYGYTF.

The chain carries TRBV6-1 and TRBJ2-5; D is undetermined. The V gene's germline CDR1 is MNHNS and CDR2 SASEGT. The CDR3 is 11 residues long. Trimming took 2 bases from V and 5 from J, leaving 3 bases between them. The CDR3 is CASSELETQYF. The CDR3 DNA is TGTGCCAGCAGTGAACTTGAGACCCAGTACTTC.

V gene TRBV25-1 combines with J gene TRBJ1-6; D ambiguous. CDR1 and CDR2 (germline): MGHDK, SYGVNS. This CDR3 is built from 17 residues. Trimming took off 1 base at V and 0 bases at J, with 10 bases between the two ends. Written as DNA, the CDR3 is TGTGCCAGCAGTGAATTGGGCCCGAGCTCCTATAATTCACCCCTCCACTTT. Encoded protein: CASSELGPSSYNSPLHF.

The rearrangement joins TRBV3-1 (or the pseudogene TRBV3-2) to TRBJ1-2, with D possibly being TRBD1 (6 bases). V was trimmed by 8 bases and J by 4 bases, leaving 14 bases between them. Per germline, CDR1 LGHDT and CDR2 YNNKEL (reference sequence). This CDR3 is built from 13 residues. CDR3 protein: CASSMQGSYGYTF. CDR3 sequence (DNA): TGTGCCAGCTCGATGCAGGGGAGCTATGGCTACACCTTC.

Notes on this clone: This likely comes from a read error, as the CDR3 has no conserved phenylalanine or tryptophan at its end. It is unclear where the CDR3 begins or ends on the DNA, so no DNA is shown, and the CDR3 is as TCRdb lists it. The V and J genes are TRBV18 and TRBJ1-2; the table's D call TRBD1 went unverified against the DNA. The CDR3 totals 14 residues, both ends included. CDR1 KGHSH and CDR2 LQKENI come from the germline V gene. This CDR3 reads CASSPLEGIRPYMI.

This sequence joins TRBV5-5 and TRBJ1-6; no clear D gene. CDR1 and CDR2 (germline): SGHKS, YYEKEE (reference sequence). The CDR3 loop spans 13 amino acids. The germline V and J ends were trimmed by 3 bases and 5 bases, with 6 bases remaining between them. CDR3: CASSSRDNSPLHF. CDR3 nucleotides: TGTGCCAGCAGCTCCCGGGATAATTCACCCCTCCACTTT.

This rearrangement joins TRBV5-1 to TRBJ2-1, with TRBD1 as a possible D gene (5 bases). The CDR3 is 14 amino acids. With 2 bases removed from V and 2 bases from J, the gap between germline ends came to 8 bases. Germline assignment: CDR1 SGHRS and CDR2 YFSETQ. The chain's CDR3 is CASSFDSTYNEQFF. The DNA of the CDR3 is TGCGCCAGCAGCTTCGACAGTACCTACAATGAGCAGTTCTTC.

This clone was recorded at least ten times. The rearrangement joins TRBV11-2 to TRBJ1-1, with a possible D match to TRBD1 (6 bases). The germline V and J ends were trimmed by 5 bases and 4 bases, with 11 bases remaining between them. The CDR3 covers 13 residues. Germline V CDR1 and CDR2: SGHAT, FQNNGV. The CDR3 DNA reads TGTGCCAGCAGCGAACAGGGTAGCACTGAAGCTTTCTTT. Its translation is CASSEQGSTEAFF.

This clone showed up just once. The rearrangement uses TRBV18 and TRBJ1-2; 9 nucleotides align to TRBD1. The germline V gene has CDR1 KGHSH and CDR2 LQKENI. The CDR3 has 15 residues. J was trimmed by 8 bases and V by 4 bases; bases with no gene match: 11. CDR3 in amino acids: CASSLDRGNAGGYTF. The CDR3 nucleotides read TGTGCCAGCTCACTCGACAGGGGGAATGCGGGCGGCTACACCTTC.

This clone was observed once. The V gene is TRBV24-1, the J gene TRBJ1-2, with TRBD1 matching 10 bases. From germline, CDR1 is KGHDR and CDR2 SFDVKD. Losses at the gene ends were 5 bases for V and 2 bases for J; bases not matched to a gene: 1. The CDR3 sequence is 14 residues long. In DNA form, the CDR3 reads TGTGCCACCAGTGCGGGACAGGGGAACTATGGCTACACCTTC. It translates to CATSAGQGNYGYTF.

V usage is TRBV23-1 and J usage is TRBJ2-2, with a tentative D call TRBD1 (6 bases). TRBV23-1 is an open reading frame whose function is uncertain. The CDR3 totals 21 residues. V shed 3 bases and J shed 3 bases, with 29 bases lying between them. The CDR3 nucleotides are TGCGCCAGCAGTCACGGATTTCGGCGCAGGGGCGCTGGAGTTTACACCGGGGAGCTGTTTTTT. Its protein is CASSHGFRRRGAGVYTGELFF.